This T cell receptor beta chain was profiled in a study of blood T cell repertoires in COVID-19. Study-wide background: COVID-19 samples from acute and convalescent phases originated in the United States, Italy and Spain. T cells, B-cell-depleted T cells, or PBMCs supplied cDNA or gDNA.

In the study's own analysis: Cell counts per sample came from amplifying reference gene primers. Only in-frame clones appear in the TCRdb table, and some are missing; sequencing was by immunoSEQ multiplex PCR. Clone size and the V and J calls come from that table; the DNA yielded D and trimming. This table holds under 130,000 clones, 80% to 90% found once. V was trimmed by 4 bases and J by 6 bases, leaving 15 bases between them. Germline V gives CDR1 SEHNR, CDR2 FQNEAQ (reference sequence). The length of the CDR3 is 14 residues. This sequence originates from a woman in her 70s with acute or convalescent COVID-19. The V call is TRBV7-9, the J call TRBJ1-1, with D possibly being TRBD1 (5 bases). Sequencing was done on a sample of peripheral blood. CDR3 loop: CASSSVNQGSEAFF. DNA of the CDR3: TGTGCCAGCAGCTCGGTCAATCAGGGCTCTGAAGCTTTCTTT.